The 25 T cell receptor beta chains reported below all come from one sample, sequenced in a study of T cell responses to AZD1222 COVID-19 vaccine. Measured with immunoSEQ multiplex PCR; TCRdb has only the in-frame clones, and not every one. This table has over 120,000 clones, around 91% appearing once. Specimen: peripheral blood, collected on day 0 of AZD1222 vaccination. Source of these receptors: an adult in good health.

This chain joins TRBV2 and TRBJ2-5, with D possibly TRBD2 on 6 matching bases. CDR3 size: 14 residues. The germline CDR1 and CDR2 sequences are SNHLY and FYNNEI. Deletions cut 7 bases from V and 4 bases from J, with 16 bases between. The CDR3 is CASTSGTGGETQYF. CDR3 sequence (DNA): TGTGCCAGCACTTCCGGGACCGGGGGAGAGACCCAGTACTTC.

This clone has just a few counts. V usage is TRBV30 and J usage is TRBJ1-2; 7 positions match TRBD1. J lost 8 bases, V lost 1 base, and 7 bases had no gene match. From germline, CDR1 is GTSNPN and CDR2 SVGIG (reference sequence). The CDR3 is made up of 13 amino acids. The CDR3 protein is CAWSGNDREGYTF. CDR3 sequence (DNA): TGTGCCTGGAGTGGTAATGACAGGGAAGGCTACACCTTC. The whole variable domain, filled in from reference TRBV30 and TRBJ1-2, reads SQTIHQWPATLVQPVGSPLSLECTVEGTSNPNLYWYRQAAGRGLQLLFYSVGIGQISSEVPQNLSASRPQDRQFILSSKKLLLSDSGFYLCAWSGNDREGYTFGSGTRLTVV.

V gene TRBV6-1 combines with J gene TRBJ2-1; D is ambiguous. Germline CDR1 is MNHNS and CDR2 is SASEGT. The V end lost 4 bases, the J end lost 0 bases, and 13 bases lay between the germline ends. CDR3 size: 16 residues. Here the CDR3 DNA reads TGTGCCAGCAGTGGTGACGCAAGGAGCTCCTACAATGAGCAGTTCTTC. Its protein is CASSGDARSSYNEQFF.

The DNA of the CDR3 is TGTGCCAGCAGTTCACAGGGAGGTTTCAGGGATACGCAGTATTTT. Protein product: CASSSQGGFRDTQYF. This rearrangement joins TRBV27 to TRBJ2-3; possibly TRBD1 or TRBD2 for D (6 bases each). Trimming removed 4 bases from V and 6 bases from J, with 17 bases in between. Germline CDR1 reads MNHEY; CDR2 reads SMNVEV (reference sequence). The CDR3 covers 15 residues.

The J gene is TRBJ1-4, the V gene TRBV7-9; 7 bases are shared with TRBD1. This CDR3 region has 15 residues. Losses at the gene ends were 5 bases for V and 8 bases for J; bases not matched to a gene: 11. Looked up from germline, CDR1 is SEHNR and CDR2 is FQNEAQ (reference sequence). The CDR3 protein is CASSPGDREGEKLFF. CDR3 nucleotides: TGTGCCAGCAGCCCTGGAGACAGGGAGGGCGAAAAACTGTTTTTT.

J is TRBJ2-7 and V is TRBV18, with 11 bases that match TRBD2. The V gene end was trimmed by 0 bases and the J gene end by 9 bases; junction bases not matched to a gene: 10. This CDR3 spans 16 amino acids. Germline V gene sequence: CDR1 KGHSH, CDR2 LQKENI. The CDR3 DNA is TGTGCCAGCTCACCACCAGAACTAGCGGGGGTATCGGGGCAGTACTTC. The encoded protein is CASSPPELAGVSGQYF.

This chain joins TRBV6-1 and TRBJ2-7, with TRBD2 as a possible D gene (6 bases). From germline, CDR1 is MNHNS and CDR2 SASEGT. This CDR3 comprises 11 residues. The CDR3 is CASSEGGETRV. CDR3 nucleotides: TGTGCCAGCAGTGAGGGCGGGGAAACCCGGGTC.

This clone was counted between two and nine times. The rearrangement uses TRBV25-1 and TRBJ2-4; D not resolved. The germline V gene encodes CDR1 MGHDK and CDR2 SYGVNS. The CDR3 is made up of 15 amino acids. The germline V and J ends were trimmed by 3 bases and 6 bases, with 15 bases remaining between them. CDR3 nucleotide sequence: TGTGCCAGCAGTGATCCCGATCCGGAGCTAAACATTCAGTACTTC. It yields the protein CASSDPDPELNIQYF.

This clone was detected only once. The V gene is TRBV6-5, the J gene TRBJ2-3, with D uncertain. Germline assignment: CDR1 MNHEY and CDR2 SVGAGI. This CDR3 comprises 14 residues. Trimming removed 0 bases from V and 4 bases from J, with 8 bases in between. The CDR3 DNA sequence: TGTGCCAGCAGTTACTCAGGGAACGCAGATACGCAGTATTTT. This codes for CASSYSGNADTQYF.

This clone has a single count. The chain links TRBV3-1 (or the pseudogene TRBV3-2) to TRBJ2-1; 11 bases fit TRBD2. The germline CDR1 and CDR2 sequences are LGHDT and YNNKEL (reference sequence). The CDR3 contains 16 residues. V trimming: 1 base; J trimming: 6 bases; junction bases outside the gene matches: 5. The chain's CDR3 is CASSQVELAGVNEQFF. The CDR3 DNA sequence: TGTGCCAGCAGCCAAGTAGAACTAGCGGGAGTCAATGAGCAGTTCTTC.

The chain joins TRBV11-2 to TRBJ1-1, with D possibly TRBD1 on 6 matching bases. V was trimmed by 5 bases and J by 4 bases, leaving 14 bases between them. CDR3 length: 14 residues. Looked up from germline, CDR1 is SGHAT and CDR2 is FQNNGV. CDR3 amino acids: CASSTPRGGTEAFF. The CDR3 bases are TGTGCCAGCAGCACCCCCAGGGGAGGCACTGAAGCTTTCTTT.

The rearrangement joins TRBV29-1 to TRBJ1-1; tentative D call: TRBD1 (6 bases). The V end was cut by 3 bases, the J end by 5 bases, with 10 bases between. This CDR3 comprises 12 residues. Germline CDR1 SQVTM, CDR2 ANQGSEA. CDR3 DNA: TGCAGCGTTGACAGGGGTGGGACTGAAGCTTTCTTT. Its protein is CSVDRGGTEAFF.

This chain connects TRBV3-1 (or the pseudogene TRBV3-2) to TRBJ1-2; D remains ambiguous. Germline V gene data show CDR1 as LGHDT and CDR2 as YNNKEL (reference sequence). V was cut by 2 bases and J by 2 bases, with 9 bases left in between. The CDR3 is 14 residues long. The CDR3 protein is CASSQNFDNYGYTF. The CDR3 nucleotides read TGTGCCAGCAGCCAAAATTTCGACAACTATGGCTACACCTTC.

This chain uses TRBV19 with TRBJ1-2; 8 bases line up with TRBD1. This CDR3 region has 15 residues. V shed 7 bases and J 7 bases; nucleotides not matched to a gene: 14. CDR1 and CDR2 from the germline V gene are LNHDA and SQIVND (reference sequence). The CDR3 DNA reads TGTGCCAGTACCAAACAGGACAGGGTGAGGAGTGGCTACACCTTC. It yields the protein CASTKQDRVRSGYTF.

This rearrangement joins TRBV25-1 to TRBJ1-1, with a possible D match to TRBD1 (6 bases). The CDR3 runs to 14 residues. V gave up 10 bases and J gave up 5 bases, with 20 bases separating them. Germline V gene data show CDR1 as MGHDK and CDR2 as SYGVNS. CDR3 nucleotides: TGTGCCACCATATCCTCAGGGGTATCTACTGAAGCTTTCTTT. Amino acid sequence: CATISSGVSTEAFF.

On this clone itself: One junction end disagrees with the germline gene, perhaps due to a read error. The rearrangement links TRBV18 to TRBJ2-3; 10 bases are a match to TRBD1. Germline V lookup: CDR1 KGHSH, CDR2 LQKENI. The CDR3 loop spans 16 amino acids. CDR3 loop: CASSPLSTGGWDTQYF. The CDR3 nucleotides are TGTGCCAGCTCCCCACTATCGACAGGGGGCTGGGATACGCAGTATTTT.

The sample holds one count of this clone. The rearrangement links TRBV5-6 to TRBJ2-7; no firm D call. V lost 1 base, J lost 6 bases, and 5 bases lay in between. This CDR3 comprises 11 residues. CDR1 SGHDT and CDR2 YYEEEE come from the germline V gene. The CDR3 spells CASSLSGEQYF. The CDR3 DNA reads TGTGCCAGCAGCTTGTCGGGCGAGCAGTACTTC. Looking up the rest from reference TRBV5-6 and TRBJ2-7 gives the full variable domain: DAGVTQSPTHLIKTRGQQVTLRCSPKSGHDTVSWYQQALGQGPQFIFQYYEEEERQRGNFPDRFSGHQFPNYSSELNVNALLLGDSALYLCASSLSGEQYFGPGTRLTVT.

The chain couples TRBV19 to TRBJ2-1; a weak D match, TRBD2 (5 bases). Germline V CDR1 and CDR2: LNHDA, SQIVND (reference sequence). Trimming shortened V by 0 bases and J by 1 base, and 7 bases separated the two germline ends. This CDR3 comprises 15 residues. CDR3 sequence (DNA): TGTGCCAGTAGTATAGAAGCGGTTTCCTACAATGAGCAGTTCTTC. Amino acids: CASSIEAVSYNEQFF.

The chain employs TRBV6-5 and TRBJ1-6, with D possibly TRBD1 on 6 matching bases. The V gene lost 0 bases and the J gene lost 7 bases, with 13 bases spanning the gap. The CDR3 consists of 16 residues. In germline, CDR1 is MNHEY, CDR2 SVGAGI. The CDR3 loop is CASSYSIPGANSPLHF. CDR3 bases: TGTGCCAGCAGTTACTCGATTCCGGGGGCAAATTCACCCCTCCACTTT.

CDR3 DNA sequence: TGTGCCAGCAGCCCAGGCCGGGACCGGGCCAACGTCCTGACTTTC. This codes for CASSPGRDRANVLTF. The gene calls are TRBV7-2 and TRBJ2-6, with D perhaps TRBD1 or TRBD2 (5 bases each). This CDR3 is 15 amino acids long. Germline CDR1 SGHTA, CDR2 FQGNSA. V was shortened by 5 bases and J by 5 bases, with 13 bases between the two germline ends.

The chain joins TRBV4-2 to TRBJ2-2; unclear D gene. This CDR3 spans 17 amino acids. Germline V gene lookup returns CDR1 LGHNA and CDR2 YNFKEQ. The V gene lost 3 bases and the J gene lost 0 bases, with 14 bases spanning the gap. CDR3: CASSQEPTTSNTGELFF. In nucleotides, the CDR3 is TGTGCCAGCAGCCAGGAGCCGACGACTTCGAACACCGGGGAGCTGTTTTTT.

The V call is TRBV3-1 (or the pseudogene TRBV3-2), the J call TRBJ1-4; D is perhaps TRBD1 (5 bases). Trimming removed 1 base from V and 8 bases from J, with 14 bases in between. Germline V CDR1 and CDR2: LGHDT, YNNKEL (reference sequence). This CDR3 is built from 15 residues. CDR3 sequence (DNA): TGTGCCAGCAGCCAAGTCATCCGTGGGGGGGAAAAACTGTTTTTT. Protein: CASSQVIRGGEKLFF.

CDR3 in amino acids: CASTRWNEKLFF. The CDR3 DNA follows: TGTGCCAGCACCCGGTGGAATGAAAAACTGTTTTTT. V is TRBV2 and J is TRBJ1-4; the D is unclear. Germline loops: CDR1 SNHLY, CDR2 FYNNEI. V was pared by 7 bases and J by 5 bases, with 8 bases between. CDR3 length: 12 amino acids.

The chain has TRBV3-1 (or the pseudogene TRBV3-2) and TRBJ2-3; 9 bases align to TRBD2. CDR3 length: 14 amino acids. With V trimmed by 9 bases and J by 2 bases, 6 bases remained unmatched. CDR1 is LGHDT, CDR2 YNNKEL, per germline (reference sequence). CDR3 sequence (DNA): TGTGCCAGTAAGACTAGCGGTTACACAGATACGCAGTATTTT. Protein sequence: CASKTSGYTDTQYF.

The V gene is TRBV7-2, the J gene TRBJ1-6; unclear D gene. There are 15 residues in the CDR3. Germline V CDR1 and CDR2: SGHTA, FQGNSA. V gave up 6 bases and J gave up 10 bases, with 19 bases separating them. CDR3 sequence reads: CASREDLRANSPLHF. CDR3 coding DNA: TGTGCCAGCAGAGAAGACTTACGGGCGAACTCACCCCTCCACTTT.